This TCR beta chain stems from a study of cytomegalovirus exposure and HLA in healthy donors. Overall study results and limits: The listing of 150 or so TCR beta chains classed them as cytomegalovirus-associated. Solely CMV serostatus was available to characterize immune exposure.

Primers: 60 Vbeta forward and 13 Jbeta reverse. Repertoires were generated with immunoSEQ multiplex PCR, while TCRdb's copy carries only in-frame clones and drops some. The sample lists 130,000 to 150,000 clones; about 76% were seen once. This clone was seen more than once but under ten times. Its antigen is unidentified. The sequencing sample was made of PBMCs. The clonotype comes from a female donor in good health and CMV-seronegative.

The CDR3 spells CAISVGRGLNTEAFF. The CDR3 DNA is TGTGCCATCAGTGTGGGGCGGGGATTGAACACTGAAGCTTTCTTT. The rearrangement uses TRBV10-3 and TRBJ1-1; a weak D match, TRBD1 (5 bases). The CDR3 contains 15 residues. Trimming removed 4 bases at V and 0 bases at J, with 12 bases between. The germline V gene encodes CDR1 ENHRY and CDR2 SYGVKD.